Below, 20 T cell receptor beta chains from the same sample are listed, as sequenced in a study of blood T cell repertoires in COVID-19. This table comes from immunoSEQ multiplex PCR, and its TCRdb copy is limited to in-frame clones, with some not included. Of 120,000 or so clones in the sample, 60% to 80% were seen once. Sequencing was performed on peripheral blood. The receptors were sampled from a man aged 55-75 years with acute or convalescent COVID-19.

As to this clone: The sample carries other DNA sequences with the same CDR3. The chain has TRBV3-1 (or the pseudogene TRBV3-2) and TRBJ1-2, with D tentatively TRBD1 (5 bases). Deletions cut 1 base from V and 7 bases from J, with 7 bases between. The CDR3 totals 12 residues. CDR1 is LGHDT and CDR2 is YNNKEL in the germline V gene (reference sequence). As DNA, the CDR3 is TGTGCCAGCAGCCAAGGTCAGGGTGGCTACACCTTC. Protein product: CASSQGQGGYTF.

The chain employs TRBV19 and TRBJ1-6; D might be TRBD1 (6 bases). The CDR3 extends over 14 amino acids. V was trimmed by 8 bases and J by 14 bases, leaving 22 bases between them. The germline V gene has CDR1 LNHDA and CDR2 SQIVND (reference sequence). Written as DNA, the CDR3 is TGTGCCAGTGGCCGGGACAAGACACTACGGGCCCTCCACTTT. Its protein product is CASGRDKTLRALHF.

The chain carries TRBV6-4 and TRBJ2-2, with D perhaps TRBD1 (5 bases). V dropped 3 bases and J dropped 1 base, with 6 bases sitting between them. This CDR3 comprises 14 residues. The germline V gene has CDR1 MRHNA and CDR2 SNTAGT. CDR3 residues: CASSDQGNTGELFF. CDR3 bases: TGTGCCAGCAGTGATCAGGGGAACACCGGGGAGCTGTTTTTT.

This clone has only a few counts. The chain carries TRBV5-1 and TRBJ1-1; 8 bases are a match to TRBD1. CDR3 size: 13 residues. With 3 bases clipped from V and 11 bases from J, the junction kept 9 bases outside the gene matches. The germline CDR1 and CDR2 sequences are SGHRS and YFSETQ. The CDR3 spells CASSSGQASRAFF. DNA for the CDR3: TGCGCCAGCAGCTCGGGACAGGCAAGTCGGGCTTTCTTT.

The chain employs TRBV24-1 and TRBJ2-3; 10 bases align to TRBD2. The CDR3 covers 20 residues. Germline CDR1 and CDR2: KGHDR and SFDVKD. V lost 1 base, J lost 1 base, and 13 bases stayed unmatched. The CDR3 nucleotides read TGTGCCACCAGTGATTTTCGCCTAGCGGGAGAACCTCTAGGCACAGATACGCAGTATTTT. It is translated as CATSDFRLAGEPLGTDTQYF.

CDR3 amino acids: CASSSGTLPPGELFF. CDR3 bases: TGTGCCAGCAGCTCTGGGACACTACCCCCCGGGGAGCTGTTTTTT. The rearrangement uses TRBV11-2 and TRBJ2-2; possible D gene TRBD1, 6 bases. Trimming removed 4 bases from V and 6 bases from J, with 15 bases in between. From germline, CDR1 is SGHAT and CDR2 FQNNGV. This CDR3 contains 15 residues.

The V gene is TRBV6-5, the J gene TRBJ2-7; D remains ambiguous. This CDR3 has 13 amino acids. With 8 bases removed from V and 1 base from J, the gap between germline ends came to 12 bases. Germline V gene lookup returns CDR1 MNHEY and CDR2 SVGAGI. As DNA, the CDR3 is TGTGCCAGCTTGACTTTGAATTCCTACGAGCAGTACTTC. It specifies CASLTLNSYEQYF.

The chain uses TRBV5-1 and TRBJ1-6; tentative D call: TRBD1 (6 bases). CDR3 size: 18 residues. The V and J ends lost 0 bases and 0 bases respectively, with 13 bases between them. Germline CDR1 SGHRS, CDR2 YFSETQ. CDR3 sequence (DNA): TGCGCCAGCAGCTTGGACCGACAGGATAGCTCCTATAATTCACCCCTCCACTTT. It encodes CASSLDRQDSSYNSPLHF.

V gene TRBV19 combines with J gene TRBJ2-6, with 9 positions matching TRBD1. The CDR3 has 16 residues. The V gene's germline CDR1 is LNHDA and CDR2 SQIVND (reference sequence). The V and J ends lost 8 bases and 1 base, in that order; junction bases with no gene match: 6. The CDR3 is CASEDRGRSGANVLTF. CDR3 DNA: TGTGCCAGTGAGGACAGGGGTCGATCTGGGGCCAACGTCCTGACTTTC.

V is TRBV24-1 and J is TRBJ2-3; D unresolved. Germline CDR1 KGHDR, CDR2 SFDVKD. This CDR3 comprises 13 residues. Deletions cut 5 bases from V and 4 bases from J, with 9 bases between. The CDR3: CATSGSYADTQYF. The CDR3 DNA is TGTGCCACCAGTGGGAGCTACGCAGATACGCAGTATTTT.

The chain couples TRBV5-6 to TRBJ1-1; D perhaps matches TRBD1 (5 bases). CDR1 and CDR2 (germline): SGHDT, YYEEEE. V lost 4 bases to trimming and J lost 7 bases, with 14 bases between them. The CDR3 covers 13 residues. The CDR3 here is CASSLARTFEAFF. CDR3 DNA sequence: TGTGCCAGCAGCCTCGCCCGGACATTTGAAGCTTTCTTT. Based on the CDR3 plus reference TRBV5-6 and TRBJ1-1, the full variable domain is DAGVTQSPTHLIKTRGQQVTLRCSPKSGHDTVSWYQQALGQGPQFIFQYYEEEERQRGNFPDRFSGHQFPNYSSELNVNALLLGDSALYLCASSLARTFEAFFGQGTRLTVV.

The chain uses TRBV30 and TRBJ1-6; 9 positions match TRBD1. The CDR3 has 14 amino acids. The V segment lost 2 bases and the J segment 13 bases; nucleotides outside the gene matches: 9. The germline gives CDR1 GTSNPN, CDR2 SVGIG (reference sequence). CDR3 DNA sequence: TGTGCCTGGAGTCCAGGACAGGGGATGGGGCCCCTCCACTTT. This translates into CAWSPGQGMGPLHF. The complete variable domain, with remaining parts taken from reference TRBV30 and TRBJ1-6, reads SQTIHQWPATLVQPVGSPLSLECTVEGTSNPNLYWYRQAAGRGLQLLFYSVGIGQISSEVPQNLSASRPQDRQFILSSKKLLLSDSGFYLCAWSPGQGMGPLHFGNGTRLTVT.

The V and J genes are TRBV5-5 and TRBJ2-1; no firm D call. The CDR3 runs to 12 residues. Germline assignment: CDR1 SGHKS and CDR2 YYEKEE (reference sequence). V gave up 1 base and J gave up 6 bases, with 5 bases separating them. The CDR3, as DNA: TGTGCCAGCAGCTTGACGGGCAATGAGCAGTTCTTC. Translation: CASSLTGNEQFF. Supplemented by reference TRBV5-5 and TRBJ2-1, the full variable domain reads DAGVTQSPTHLIKTRGQQVTLRCSPISGHKSVSWYQQVLGQGPQFIFQYYEKEERGRGNFPDRFSARQFPNYSSELNVNALLLGDSALYLCASSLTGNEQFFGPGTRLTVL.

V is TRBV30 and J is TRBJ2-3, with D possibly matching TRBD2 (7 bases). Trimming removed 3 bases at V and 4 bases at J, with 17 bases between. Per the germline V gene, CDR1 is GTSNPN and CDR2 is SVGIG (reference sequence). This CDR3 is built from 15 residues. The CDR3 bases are TGTGCCTGGAGAGAACGGGGGGCCCCCGCAGATACGCAGTATTTT. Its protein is CAWRERGAPADTQYF.

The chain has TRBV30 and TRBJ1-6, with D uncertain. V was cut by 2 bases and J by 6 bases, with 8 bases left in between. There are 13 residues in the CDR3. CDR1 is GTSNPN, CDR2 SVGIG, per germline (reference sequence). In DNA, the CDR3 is TGTGCCTGGAGTATGATGAGTAATTCACCCCTCCACTTT. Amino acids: CAWSMMSNSPLHF.

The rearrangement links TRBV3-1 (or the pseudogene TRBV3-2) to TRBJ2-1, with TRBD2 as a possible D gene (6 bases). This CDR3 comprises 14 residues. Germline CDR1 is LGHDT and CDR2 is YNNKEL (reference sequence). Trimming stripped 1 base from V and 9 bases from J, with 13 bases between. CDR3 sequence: CASSQGGLTGEQFF. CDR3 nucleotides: TGTGCCAGCAGCCAAGGGGGACTCACGGGTGAGCAGTTCTTC.

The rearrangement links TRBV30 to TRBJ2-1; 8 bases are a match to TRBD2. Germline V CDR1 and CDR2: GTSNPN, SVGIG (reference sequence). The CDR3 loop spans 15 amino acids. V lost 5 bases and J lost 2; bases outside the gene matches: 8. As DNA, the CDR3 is TGTGCCTGGGGGAGGGGGACTAGGGCCTACAATGAGCAGTTCTTC. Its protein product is CAWGRGTRAYNEQFF.

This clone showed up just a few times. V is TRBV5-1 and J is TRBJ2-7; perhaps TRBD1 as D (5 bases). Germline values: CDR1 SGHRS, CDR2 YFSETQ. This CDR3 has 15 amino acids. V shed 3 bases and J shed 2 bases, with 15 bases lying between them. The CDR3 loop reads CASSSQGSHTYEQYF. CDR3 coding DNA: TGCGCCAGCAGCTCCCAGGGATCGCACACCTACGAGCAGTACTTC.

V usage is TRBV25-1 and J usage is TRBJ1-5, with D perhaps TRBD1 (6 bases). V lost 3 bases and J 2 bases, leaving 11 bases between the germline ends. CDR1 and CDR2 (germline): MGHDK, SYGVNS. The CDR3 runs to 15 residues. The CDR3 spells CASSEGGGGNQPQHF. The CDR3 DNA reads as TGTGCCAGCAGTGAGGGGGGGGGCGGCAATCAGCCCCAGCATTTT. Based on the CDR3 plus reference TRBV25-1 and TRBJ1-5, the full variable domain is EADIYQTPRYLVIGTGKKITLECSQTMGHDKMYWYQQDPGMELHLIHYSYGVNSTEKGDLSSESTVSRIRTEHFPLTLESARPSHTSQYLCASSEGGGGNQPQHFGDGTRLSIL.

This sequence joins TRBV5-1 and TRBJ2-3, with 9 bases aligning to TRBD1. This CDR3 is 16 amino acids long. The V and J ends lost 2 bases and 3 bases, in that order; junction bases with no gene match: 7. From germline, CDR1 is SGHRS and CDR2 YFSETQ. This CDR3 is CASSFQTGGKTDTQYF. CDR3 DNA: TGCGCCAGCAGCTTTCAGACAGGGGGGAAGACAGATACGCAGTATTTT.